The T cell receptor beta chain under discussion was sequenced for a study of blood T cell repertoires in COVID-19. This table comes from immunoSEQ multiplex PCR, and its TCRdb copy is limited to in-frame clones, with some not included. The profile shows 140,000 to 150,000 clones, roughly 87% of them singletons. Trimming left V 7 bases short and J 2 bases short, with 15 bases between. The CDR3 is 14 amino acids. Germline V gene sequence: CDR1 LNHDA, CDR2 SQIVND (reference sequence). Participants spanned ages about 18 to 90 years and resided in about 25 US areas. Someone with COVID-19 had been met by exposed participants within 2 weeks before study entry.

The genes are TRBV19 and TRBJ2-7, with D perhaps TRBD1 (5 bases). The clonotype was recovered from a woman in her thirties or forties who had been exposed to COVID-19. The source material was PBMCs or T cells enriched from blood (not recorded which). The CDR3 coding sequence is TGTGCCAGTACCACGACAGTGGGTCCCTACGAGCAGTACTTC. It translates to CASTTTVGPYEQYF.